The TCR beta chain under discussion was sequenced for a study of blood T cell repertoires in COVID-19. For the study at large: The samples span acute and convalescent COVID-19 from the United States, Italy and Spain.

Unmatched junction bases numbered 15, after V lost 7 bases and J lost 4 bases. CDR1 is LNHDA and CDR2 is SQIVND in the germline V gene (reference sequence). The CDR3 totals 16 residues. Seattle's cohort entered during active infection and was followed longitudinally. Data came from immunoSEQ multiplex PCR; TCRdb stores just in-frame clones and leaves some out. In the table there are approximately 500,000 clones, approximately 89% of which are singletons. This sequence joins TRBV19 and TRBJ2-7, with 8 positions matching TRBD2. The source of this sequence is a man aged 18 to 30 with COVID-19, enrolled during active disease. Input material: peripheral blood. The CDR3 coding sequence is TGTGCCAGTACCACAGCGGATGCACGGGAGGGTTACGAGCAGTACTTC. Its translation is CASTTADAREGYEQYF.